This T cell receptor (beta chain) was identified during a study of T cell repertoires in cytomegalovirus infection. Study-wide context: Through public TCR beta signatures, both CMV infection and matching HLA type were indicated.

One entry per CDR3 protein results from TCRdb running MiXCR on the reads. The profile shows a few hundred thousand distinct CDR3 sequences, about an eighth of them singletons. Turning to this clonotype: Antigen specificity is unknown.

The CDR3 covers 12 residues. CDR1 and CDR2 (germline): DFQATT, SNEGSKA (reference sequence). V was trimmed by 6 bases and J by 1 base, leaving 9 bases between them. Study results and caveats: It was HLA-C-restricted CMV-specific TCR beta clonotypes that dominated the response ex vivo. Carriers of CMV and the relevant HLA type were discriminated by public TCR beta frequency.

Input material: PBMCs. The receptor's source is a human donor in good health (CMV status not recorded). Some clones in this sample may be carry-over from other donors' samples. This rearrangement joins TRBV20-1 to TRBJ2-5; unclear D gene. CDR3 bases: TGCAGTGCCCGGAAATCCCAAGAGACCCAGTACTTC. Translating it yields CSARKSQETQYF.